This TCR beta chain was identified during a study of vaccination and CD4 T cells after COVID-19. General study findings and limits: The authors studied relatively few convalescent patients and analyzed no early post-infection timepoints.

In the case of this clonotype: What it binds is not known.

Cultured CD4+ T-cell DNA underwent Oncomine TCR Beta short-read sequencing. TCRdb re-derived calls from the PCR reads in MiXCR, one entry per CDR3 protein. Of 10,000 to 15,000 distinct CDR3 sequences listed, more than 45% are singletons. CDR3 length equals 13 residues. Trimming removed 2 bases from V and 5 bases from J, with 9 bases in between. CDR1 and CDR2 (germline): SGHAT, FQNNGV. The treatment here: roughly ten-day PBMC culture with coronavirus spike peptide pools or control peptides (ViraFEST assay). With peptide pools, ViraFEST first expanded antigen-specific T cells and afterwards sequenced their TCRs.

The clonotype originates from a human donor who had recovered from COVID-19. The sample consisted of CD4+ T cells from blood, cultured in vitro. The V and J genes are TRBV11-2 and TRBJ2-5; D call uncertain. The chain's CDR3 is CASSLLVAETQYF. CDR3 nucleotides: TGTGCCAGCAGCTTATTGGTAGCTGAGACCCAGTACTTC.